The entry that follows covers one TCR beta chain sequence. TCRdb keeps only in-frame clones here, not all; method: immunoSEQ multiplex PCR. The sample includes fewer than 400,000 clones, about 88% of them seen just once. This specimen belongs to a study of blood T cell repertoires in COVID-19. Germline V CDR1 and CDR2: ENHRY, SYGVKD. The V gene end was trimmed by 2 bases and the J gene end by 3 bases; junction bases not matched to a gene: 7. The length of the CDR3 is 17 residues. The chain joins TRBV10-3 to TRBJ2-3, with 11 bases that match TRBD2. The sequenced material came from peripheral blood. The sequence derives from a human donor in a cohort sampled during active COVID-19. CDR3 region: CAISEGLAGGRTDTQYF. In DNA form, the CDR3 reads TGTGCCATCAGTGAGGGGCTAGCGGGGGGAAGGACAGATACGCAGTATTTT.